This T cell receptor (beta chain) was retrieved from a study of T cell changes during pregnancy in multiple sclerosis. Profiling relied on immunoSEQ multiplex PCR, and the TCRdb table lists in-frame clones only, not all of them. This table holds tens of thousands of clones, around 92% found once. The CDR3 is made up of 16 amino acids. Looked up from germline, CDR1 is MDHEN and CDR2 is SYDVKM. The V segment lost 6 bases and the J segment 0 bases; nucleotides outside the gene matches: 11. This chain uses TRBV28 with TRBJ2-7, with 7 nucleotides matching TRBD2. The specimen was peripheral blood, collected in the first trimester of pregnancy. The clonotype comes from a female donor in good health, enrolled as a control in a pregnancy study. The CDR3 DNA reads TGTGCCAGCAGGCCGCGCCGCAGCGGGAACTCCTACGAGCAGTACTTC. Translating gives CASRPRRSGNSYEQYF. The full variable domain, completed using reference TRBV28 and TRBJ2-7, is DVKVTQSSRYLVKRTGEKVFLECVQDMDHENMFWYRQDPGLGLRLIYFSYDVKMKEKGDIPEGYSVSREKKERFSLILESASTNQTSMYLCASRPRRSGNSYEQYFGPGTRLTVT.